This TCR beta chain was obtained from a study of OX40 agonist ivuxolimab in advanced cancers. The protocol was immunoSEQ multiplex PCR, while the TCRdb copy is restricted to in-frame clones and leaves out a portion. The table lists some 51,000 clones, 80% to 90% of them singletons. The J segment lost 7 bases and the V segment lost 0 bases, leaving 11 bases of the junction unmatched. The CDR3 is 17 amino acids. Germline-derived CDR1 and CDR2 are SGHAT and FQNNGV. This clone was counted a single time. This TCR was recovered from an adult with an advanced solid tumor such as melanoma, head and neck, liver or kidney cancer. The V and J genes are TRBV11-2 and TRBJ1-2; 10 nucleotides match TRBD1. The sequencing used CD4+ or CD8+ T cells sorted from blood, collected in a trial of the OX40 agonist ivuxolimab. The CDR3 sequence: CASSLDQWGQGKGGYTF. The DNA for the CDR3 is TGTGCCAGCAGCTTAGATCAATGGGGACAGGGGAAGGGTGGCTACACCTTC.